The present TCR beta chain was sequenced within a study of blood T cell repertoires in COVID-19. About the study: Samples taken during acute and convalescent COVID-19 were collected in the United States, Italy and Spain. Sources were T cells, B-cell-depleted T cells, or PBMCs; the material itself was cDNA or gDNA.

This CDR3 is 14 amino acids long. Per germline, CDR1 ENHRY and CDR2 SYGVKD. V shed 4 bases and J shed 0 bases, with 9 bases lying between them. As handled by the study authors: Reference gene primer amplification gave estimated nucleated cell counts. Generated by immunoSEQ multiplex PCR, the TCRdb table keeps only in-frame clones and is missing some. From that table come the V and J calls and clone size; the DNA was used to work out D and trimming. The data show around 93,000 clones, over 70% seen once. This chain connects TRBV10-3 to TRBJ2-5; D remains unclear. This TCR derives from a man aged 55 to 69 with acute or convalescent COVID-19. Sequenced sample: peripheral blood. The DNA of the CDR3 is TGTGCCATCAGTGCGACACTGGACCAAGAGACCCAGTACTTC. It yields the protein CAISATLDQETQYF.